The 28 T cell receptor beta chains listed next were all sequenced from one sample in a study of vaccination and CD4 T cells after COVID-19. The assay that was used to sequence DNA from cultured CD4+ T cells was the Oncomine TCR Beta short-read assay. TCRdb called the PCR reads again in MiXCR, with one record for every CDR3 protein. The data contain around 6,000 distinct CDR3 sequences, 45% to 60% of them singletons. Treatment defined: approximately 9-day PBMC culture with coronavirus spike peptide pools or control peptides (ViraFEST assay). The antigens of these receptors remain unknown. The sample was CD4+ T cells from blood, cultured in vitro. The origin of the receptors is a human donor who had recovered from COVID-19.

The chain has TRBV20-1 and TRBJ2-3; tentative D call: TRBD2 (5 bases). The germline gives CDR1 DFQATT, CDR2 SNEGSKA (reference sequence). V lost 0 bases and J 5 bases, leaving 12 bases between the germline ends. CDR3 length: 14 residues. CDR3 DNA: TGCAGTGCTAGAGATAGCGAACGAGGAGATACGCAGTATTTT. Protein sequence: CSARDSERGDTQYF.

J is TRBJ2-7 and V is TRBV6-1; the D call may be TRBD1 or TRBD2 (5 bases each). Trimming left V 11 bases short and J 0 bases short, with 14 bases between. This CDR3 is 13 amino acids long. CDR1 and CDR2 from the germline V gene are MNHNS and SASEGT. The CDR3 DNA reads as TGTGCCGCCCGGGACGGGCGCTCCTACGAGCAGTACTTC. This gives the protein CAARDGRSYEQYF.

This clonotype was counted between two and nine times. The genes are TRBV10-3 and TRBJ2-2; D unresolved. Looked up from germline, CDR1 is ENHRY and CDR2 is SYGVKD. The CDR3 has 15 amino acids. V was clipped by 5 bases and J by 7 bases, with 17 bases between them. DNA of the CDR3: TGTGCCATCAGTTCCCCGTGGCCCCGCGGCGGGGAGCTGTTTTTT. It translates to CAISSPWPRGGELFF.

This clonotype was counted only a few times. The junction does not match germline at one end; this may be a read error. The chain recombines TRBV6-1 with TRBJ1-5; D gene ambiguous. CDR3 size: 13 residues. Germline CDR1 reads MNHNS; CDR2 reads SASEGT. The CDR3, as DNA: TGCGTAACACAGAGATCTAGCAATCAGCCCCAGCATTTT. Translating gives CVTQRSSNQPQHF.

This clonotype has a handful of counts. Here the CDR3 reads CASRNTGGGGEAFF. DNA of the CDR3: TGTGCCAGCAGAAACACCGGGGGGGGGGGTGAAGCTTTCTTT. V is TRBV25-1 and J is TRBJ1-1; TRBD1 might be the D (5 bases). V was trimmed by 6 bases and J by 7 bases, leaving 18 bases between them. The germline V gene encodes CDR1 MGHDK and CDR2 SYGVNS. This CDR3 is built from 14 residues.

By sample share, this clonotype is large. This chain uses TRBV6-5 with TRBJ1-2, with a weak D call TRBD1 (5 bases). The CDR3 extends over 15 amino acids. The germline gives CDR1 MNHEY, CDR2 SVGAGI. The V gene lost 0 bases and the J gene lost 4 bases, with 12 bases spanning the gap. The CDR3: CASSYSMGQIYGYTF. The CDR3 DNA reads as TGTGCCAGCAGTTACTCGATGGGGCAGATCTATGGCTACACCTTC.

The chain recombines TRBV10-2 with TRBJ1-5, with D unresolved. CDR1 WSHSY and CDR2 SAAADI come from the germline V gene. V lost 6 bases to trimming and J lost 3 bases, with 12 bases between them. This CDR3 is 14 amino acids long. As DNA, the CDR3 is TGCGCCAGCAGCGTGACAAATACCAATCAGCCCCAGCATTTT. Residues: CASSVTNTNQPQHF.

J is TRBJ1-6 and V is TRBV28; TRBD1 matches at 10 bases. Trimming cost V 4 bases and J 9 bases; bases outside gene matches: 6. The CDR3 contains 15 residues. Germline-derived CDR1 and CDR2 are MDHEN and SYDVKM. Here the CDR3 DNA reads TGTGCCAGCAGTTACTTGACAGGGGGCAGTTCACCCCTCCACTTT. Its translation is CASSYLTGGSSPLHF.

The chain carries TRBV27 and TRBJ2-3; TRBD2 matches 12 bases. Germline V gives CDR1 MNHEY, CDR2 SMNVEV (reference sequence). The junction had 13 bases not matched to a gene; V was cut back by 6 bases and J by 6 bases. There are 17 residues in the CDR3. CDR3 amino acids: CASRVGLAGRTLDTQYF. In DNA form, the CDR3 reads TGTGCCAGCAGGGTGGGACTAGCGGGCCGAACGTTGGATACGCAGTATTTT.

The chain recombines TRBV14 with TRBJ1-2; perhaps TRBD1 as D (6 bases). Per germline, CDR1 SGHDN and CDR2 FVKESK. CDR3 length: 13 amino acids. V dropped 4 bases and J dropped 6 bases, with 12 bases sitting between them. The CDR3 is CASSPRQADGYTF. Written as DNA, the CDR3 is TGTGCCAGCAGCCCAAGACAGGCAGATGGCTACACCTTC.

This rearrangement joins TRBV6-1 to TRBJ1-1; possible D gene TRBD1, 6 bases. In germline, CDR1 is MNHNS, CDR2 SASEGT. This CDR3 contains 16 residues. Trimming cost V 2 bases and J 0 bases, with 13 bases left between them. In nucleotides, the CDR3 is TGTGCCAGCAGTGAATATGGGGGCGGAATGAACACTGAAGCTTTCTTT. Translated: CASSEYGGGMNTEAFF.

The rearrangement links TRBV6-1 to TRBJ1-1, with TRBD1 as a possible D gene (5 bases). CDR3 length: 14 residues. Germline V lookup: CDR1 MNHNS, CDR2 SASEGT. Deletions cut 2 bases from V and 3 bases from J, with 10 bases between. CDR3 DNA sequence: TGTGCCAGCAGTGAAAGGGGTGGGGACACTGAAGCTTTCTTT. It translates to CASSERGGDTEAFF.

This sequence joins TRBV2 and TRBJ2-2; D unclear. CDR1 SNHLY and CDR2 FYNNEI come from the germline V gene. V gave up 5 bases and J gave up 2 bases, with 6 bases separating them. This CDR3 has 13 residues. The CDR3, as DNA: TGTGCCAGCAGTCGGTTTAACACCGGGGAGCTGTTTTTT. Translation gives CASSRFNTGELFF. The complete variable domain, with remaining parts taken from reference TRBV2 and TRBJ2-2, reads EPEVTQTPSHQVTQMGQEVILRCVPISNHLYFYWYRQILGQKVEFLVSFYNNEISEKSEIFDDQFSVERPDGSNFTLKIRSTKLEDSAMYFCASSRFNTGELFFGEGSRLTVL.

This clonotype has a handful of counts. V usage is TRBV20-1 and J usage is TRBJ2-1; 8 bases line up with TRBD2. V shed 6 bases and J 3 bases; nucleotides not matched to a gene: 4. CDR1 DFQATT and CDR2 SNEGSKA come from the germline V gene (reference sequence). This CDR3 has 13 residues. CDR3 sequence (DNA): TGCAGTGCGAGTAGCGGGGTCTACAATGAGCAGTTCTTC. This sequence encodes CSASSGVYNEQFF.

The DNA for the CDR3 is TGCAGTGCGATCGGAGGGTCGGCGAGGGCCTACAATGAGCAGTTCTTC. Translated, it gives CSAIGGSARAYNEQFF. V and J are TRBV20-1 and TRBJ2-1; weak D call: TRBD2 (6 bases). Trimming shortened V by 6 bases and J by 2 bases, and 20 bases separated the two germline ends. Germline loops: CDR1 DFQATT, CDR2 SNEGSKA (reference sequence). The CDR3 loop spans 16 amino acids.

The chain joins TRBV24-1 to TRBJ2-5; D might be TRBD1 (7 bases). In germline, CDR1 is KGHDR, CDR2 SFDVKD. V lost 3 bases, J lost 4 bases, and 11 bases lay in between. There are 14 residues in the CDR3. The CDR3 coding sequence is TGTGCCACCAGTGATACGCAGGGGGGAGAGACCCAGTACTTC. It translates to CATSDTQGGETQYF.

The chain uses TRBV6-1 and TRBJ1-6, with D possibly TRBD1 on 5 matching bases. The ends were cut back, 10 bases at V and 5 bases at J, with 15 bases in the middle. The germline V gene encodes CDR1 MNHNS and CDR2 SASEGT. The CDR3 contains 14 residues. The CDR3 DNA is TGTGCCACCTCACCGGGGCGAGATAATTCACCCCTCCACTTT. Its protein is CATSPGRDNSPLHF.

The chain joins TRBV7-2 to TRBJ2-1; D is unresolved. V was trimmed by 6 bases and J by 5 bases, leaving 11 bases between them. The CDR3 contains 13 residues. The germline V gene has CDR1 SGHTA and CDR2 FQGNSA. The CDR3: CASSPRNDNEQFF. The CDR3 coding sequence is TGTGCCAGCAGTCCCCGGAACGACAATGAGCAGTTCTTC.

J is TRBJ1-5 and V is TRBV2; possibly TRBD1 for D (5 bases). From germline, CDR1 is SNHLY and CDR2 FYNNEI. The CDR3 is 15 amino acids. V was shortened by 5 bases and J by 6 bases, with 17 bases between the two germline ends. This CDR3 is CASSYQGIGSQPQHF. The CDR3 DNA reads TGTGCCAGCAGTTATCAGGGTATTGGGAGTCAGCCCCAGCATTTT. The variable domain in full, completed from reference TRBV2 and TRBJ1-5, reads EPEVTQTPSHQVTQMGQEVILRCVPISNHLYFYWYRQILGQKVEFLVSFYNNEISEKSEIFDDQFSVERPDGSNFTLKIRSTKLEDSAMYFCASSYQGIGSQPQHFGDGTRLSIL.

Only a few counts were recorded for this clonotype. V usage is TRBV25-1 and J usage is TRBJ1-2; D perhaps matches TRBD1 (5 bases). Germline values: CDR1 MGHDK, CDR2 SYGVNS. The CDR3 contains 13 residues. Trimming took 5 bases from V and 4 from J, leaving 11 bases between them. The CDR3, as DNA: TGTGCCAGCAGTCCCGCCGGGACCTATGGCTACACCTTC. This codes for CASSPAGTYGYTF.

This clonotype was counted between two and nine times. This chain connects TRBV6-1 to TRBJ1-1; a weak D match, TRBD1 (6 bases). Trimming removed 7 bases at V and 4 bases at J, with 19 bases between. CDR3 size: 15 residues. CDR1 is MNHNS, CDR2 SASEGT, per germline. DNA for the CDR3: TGTGCCAGCACCGACCACAGGGACGGTGGCACTGAAGCTTTCTTT. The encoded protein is CASTDHRDGGTEAFF.

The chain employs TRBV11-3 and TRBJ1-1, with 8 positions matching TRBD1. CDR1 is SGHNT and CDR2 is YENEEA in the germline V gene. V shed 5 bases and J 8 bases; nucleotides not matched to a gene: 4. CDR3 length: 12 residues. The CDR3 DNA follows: TGTGCCAGCAGCCCAAGGACAGGGGAAGCTTTCTTT. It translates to CASSPRTGEAFF.

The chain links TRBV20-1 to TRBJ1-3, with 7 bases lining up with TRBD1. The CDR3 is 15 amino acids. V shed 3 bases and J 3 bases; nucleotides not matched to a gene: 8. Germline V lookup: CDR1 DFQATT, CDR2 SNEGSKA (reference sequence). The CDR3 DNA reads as TGCAGTGCTAGTCGTGGCAGGGGGAATGGAAACACCATATATTTT. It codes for CSASRGRGNGNTIYF.

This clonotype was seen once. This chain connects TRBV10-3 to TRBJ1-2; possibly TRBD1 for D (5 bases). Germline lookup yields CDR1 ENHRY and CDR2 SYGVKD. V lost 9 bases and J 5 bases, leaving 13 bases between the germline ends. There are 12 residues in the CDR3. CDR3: CAIFLAGYGYTF. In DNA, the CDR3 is TGTGCCATTTTCTTAGCAGGGTATGGCTACACCTTC.

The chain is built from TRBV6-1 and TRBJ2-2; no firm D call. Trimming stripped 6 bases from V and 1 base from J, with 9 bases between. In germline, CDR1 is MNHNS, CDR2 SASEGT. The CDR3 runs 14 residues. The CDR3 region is CASRRDWNTGELFF. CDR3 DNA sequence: TGTGCCAGCAGGAGAGACTGGAACACCGGGGAGCTGTTTTTT.

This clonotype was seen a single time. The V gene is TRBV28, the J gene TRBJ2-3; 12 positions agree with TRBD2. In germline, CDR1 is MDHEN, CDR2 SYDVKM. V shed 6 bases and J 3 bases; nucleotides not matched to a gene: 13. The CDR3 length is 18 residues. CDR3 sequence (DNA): TGTGCCAGCAGCTTCCCCCTAACTAGCGGGAGGAGTACAGATACGCAGTATTTT. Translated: CASSFPLTSGRSTDTQYF.

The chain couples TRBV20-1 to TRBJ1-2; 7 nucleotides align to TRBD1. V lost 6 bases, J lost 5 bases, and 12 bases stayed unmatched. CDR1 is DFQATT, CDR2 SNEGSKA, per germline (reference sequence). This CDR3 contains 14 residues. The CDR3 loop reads CSAMTGSRGYGYTF. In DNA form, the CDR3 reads TGCAGTGCCATGACAGGTTCCAGGGGGTATGGCTACACCTTC.

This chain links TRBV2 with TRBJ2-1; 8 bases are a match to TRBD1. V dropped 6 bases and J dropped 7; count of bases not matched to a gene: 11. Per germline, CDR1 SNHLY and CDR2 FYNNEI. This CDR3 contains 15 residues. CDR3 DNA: TGTGCCAGCAGGGCAGGGGGCTCACTGTGGAATGAGCAGTTCTTC. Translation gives CASRAGGSLWNEQFF.